Presented here are 5 T cell receptor beta chains from one specimen sequenced in a study of shared clonotypes between healthy human individuals. Here immunoSEQ multiplex PCR was the method, and the copy in TCRdb shows in-frame clones only, minus some. The sample shows over a million clones, under 80% of them seen only once. Source material: memory CD4+ T cells sorted from blood. Subset defined: CD45RA-negative fraction. The receptors were gathered from a man between 18 and 29 years old in good health.

The rearrangement links TRBV5-5 to TRBJ2-3; weak D call: TRBD1 (6 bases). CDR3 length equals 13 residues. V lost 3 bases, J lost 1 base, and 6 bases lay in between. Germline-derived CDR1 and CDR2 are SGHKS and YYEKEE (reference sequence). The CDR3 nucleotides are TGTGCCAGCAGCTGGACAGGCACAGATACGCAGTATTTT. Translation: CASSWTGTDTQYF.

V is TRBV10-1 and J is TRBJ2-3, with a weak D call TRBD2 (5 bases). With 2 bases removed from V and 2 bases from J, the gap between germline ends came to 8 bases. Germline CDR1 and CDR2: WNHNN and SYGVQD (reference sequence). This CDR3 comprises 14 residues. Here the CDR3 reads CASSEDYITDTQYF. The CDR3 nucleotides are TGCGCCAGCAGTGAGGACTACATCACAGATACGCAGTATTTT.

As to this clone: Other DNA sequences in this sample translate to the same CDR3. The V gene is TRBV9, the J gene TRBJ2-7; D ambiguous. V was pared by 0 bases and J by 3 bases, with 7 bases between. This CDR3 comprises 13 residues. Germline CDR1 and CDR2: SGDLS and YYNGEE. CDR3 region: CASSVGPDYEQYF. The CDR3 DNA reads TGTGCCAGCAGCGTAGGACCAGACTACGAGCAGTACTTC.

V usage is TRBV5-6 and J usage is TRBJ2-2; the match to TRBD2 covers 8 bases. The CDR3 totals 16 residues. Per the germline V gene, CDR1 is SGHDT and CDR2 is YYEEEE. The V gene end was trimmed by 1 base and the J gene end by 2 bases; junction bases not matched to a gene: 4. For the CDR3, the DNA is TGTGCCAGCAGCTTGTATAGCGGGACAAACACCGGGGAGCTGTTTTTT. Encoded protein: CASSLYSGTNTGELFF.

The rearrangement uses TRBV18 and TRBJ2-7; 7 nucleotides align to TRBD1. The CDR3 loop spans 12 amino acids. With 3 bases clipped from V and 8 bases from J, the junction kept 4 bases outside the gene matches. CDR1 is KGHSH and CDR2 is LQKENI in the germline V gene. In nucleotides, the CDR3 is TGTGCCAGCTCACCTGACAGGGTACAGCAGTACTTC. As protein: CASSPDRVQQYF.